One sample yielded the 12 T cell receptor beta chains listed below, sequenced in a study of T cells in Graves' hyperthyroidism and ophthalmopathy. TCR beta CDR3 regions were amplified from RNA transcripts. HTBI primers were the set used in a first-round RT-PCR of the TCR CDR3. TCRdb used MiXCR to reprocess the multiplex PCR reads, holding one entry per CDR3 protein. The sample has about 610,000 distinct CDR3 sequences, roughly 14% seen once. Sequenced sample: blood. These receptors came from a woman in her 40s with Graves' ophthalmopathy.

This clonotype was counted a few times. The rearrangement uses TRBV18 and TRBJ1-2; unclear D gene. The CDR3 loop spans 13 amino acids. The ends were cut back, 2 bases at V and 0 bases at J, with 4 bases in the middle. Per germline, CDR1 KGHSH and CDR2 LQKENI. CDR3 in DNA: TGTGCCAGCTCACCAAACACTAACTATGGCTACACCTTC. This gives the protein CASSPNTNYGYTF.

This sequence joins TRBV12-3 or TRBV12-4 and TRBJ1-6; D gene unclear. V was trimmed by 1 base and J by 7 bases, leaving 8 bases between them. This CDR3 is 14 amino acids long. The CDR3 region has the DNA TGTGCCAGCAGTTTAGGTGTTCTCAATTCACCCCTCCACTTT. Protein: CASSLGVLNSPLHF.

This clonotype occurred many times. The chain joins TRBV30 to TRBJ2-7; possibly TRBD1 for D (6 bases). The CDR3 is made up of 15 amino acids. Between the trimmed V and J ends, which lost 2 bases and 5 bases, there was a span of 19 bases. CDR1 is GTSNPN, CDR2 SVGIG, per germline (reference sequence). The DNA of the CDR3 is TGTGCCTGGAGTCCGACAGGAAACCTGATCCACGAGCAGTACTTC. This codes for CAWSPTGNLIHEQYF.

This clonotype was seen ten or more times. Written as DNA, the CDR3 is TGCAGCGTTATGGATAACACTGAAGCTTTCTTT. Residues: CSVMDNTEAFF. The chain employs TRBV29-1 and TRBJ1-1; D unresolved. Germline CDR1 and CDR2: SQVTM and ANQGSEA. V was clipped by 5 bases and J by 2 bases, with 6 bases between them. The CDR3 spans 11 residues.

This chain joins TRBV20-1 and TRBJ2-7; 9 nucleotides match TRBD2. The CDR3 length is 16 residues. Germline CDR1 reads DFQATT; CDR2 reads SNEGSKA (reference sequence). Trimming at V came to 6 bases and at J to 5 bases, leaving 17 bases not matched to a gene. CDR3 residues: CSALTRGRTSEHEQYF. The CDR3 coding sequence is TGCAGTGCCTTAACTCGGGGGAGGACTAGCGAACACGAGCAGTACTTC.

This clonotype was seen many times. The chain couples TRBV27 to TRBJ2-7; 8 bases agree with TRBD1. The length of the CDR3 is 16 residues. Germline V gene data show CDR1 as MNHEY and CDR2 as SMNVEV (reference sequence). V dropped 5 bases and J dropped 0; count of bases not matched to a gene: 9. This CDR3 is CASSMGGTGLSYEQYF. The CDR3 DNA reads as TGTGCCAGCAGTATGGGCGGGACAGGCCTCTCCTACGAGCAGTACTTC.

The sample holds one count of this clonotype. The junction shows a germline mismatch at one end, possibly a read error. The V gene is TRBV2, the J gene TRBJ1-6, with D maybe TRBD1 (6 bases). CDR3 length: 14 amino acids. CDR1 and CDR2 (germline): SNHLY, FYNNEI. The DNA of the CDR3 is TGTGCAAGCACGGGGCAGGGGTTTAATTCACCCCTCCACTTT. Its protein is CASTGQGFNSPLHF. The full variable domain, in which reference TRBV2 and TRBJ1-6 provide the parts outside the CDR3, is EPEVTQTPSHQVTQMGQEVILRCVPISNHLYFYWYRQILGQKVEFLVSFYNNEISEKSEIFDDQFSVERPDGSNFTLKIRSTKLEDSAMYFCASTGQGFNSPLHFGNGTRLTVT.

The gene calls are TRBV28 and TRBJ1-2; D unresolved. The V end was cut by 5 bases, the J end by 8 bases, with 9 bases between. This CDR3 region has 11 residues. Germline V CDR1 and CDR2: MDHEN, SYDVKM. In nucleotides, the CDR3 is TGTGCCAGCAGTCAAATGGGGGGCTACACCTTC. It specifies CASSQMGGYTF.

This clonotype was observed a few times. Because the CDR3 is missing its conserved closing phenylalanine or tryptophan, this is likely a read error. The chain combines TRBV6-5 with TRBJ2-7; 7 bases match TRBD1. The CDR3 length is 17 residues. V shed 2 bases, J shed 7 bases, and the junction held 17 bases outside the gene matches. The germline CDR1 and CDR2 sequences are MNHEY and SVGAGI. The CDR3, as DNA: TGTGCCAGCAGTTACGGAAACAGGGGAAGAGTCTCGTGGGAGCAGTACTCC. It yields the protein CASSYGNRGRVSWEQYS.

There are many counts of this clonotype. The chain carries TRBV6-5 and TRBJ2-5, with TRBD2 identical over 11 bases. Germline loops: CDR1 MNHEY, CDR2 SVGAGI. V shed 0 bases, J shed 1 base, and the junction held 1 base outside the gene matches. There are 16 residues in the CDR3. CDR3 amino acids: CASSYSGTSGQETQYF. The CDR3 nucleotides are TGTGCCAGCAGTTACTCCGGGACTAGCGGCCAAGAGACCCAGTACTTC.

This sequence joins TRBV4-1 and TRBJ2-5; TRBD2 aligns across 9 bases. Germline loops: CDR1 MGHRA, CDR2 YSYEKL. The CDR3 is made up of 17 amino acids. J was trimmed by 2 bases and V by 5 bases; bases with no gene match: 12. CDR3 protein: CASSVGVAGEGQETQYF. CDR3 DNA sequence: TGCGCCAGCAGCGTTGGGGTAGCGGGAGAAGGTCAAGAGACCCAGTACTTC.

The table lists this clonotype with many counts. The rearrangement links TRBV7-2 to TRBJ2-5, with 9 bases aligning to TRBD2. The germline CDR1 and CDR2 sequences are SGHTA and FQGNSA. The trim removed 1 base at V and 5 bases at J, leaving 5 bases unmatched. This CDR3 comprises 15 residues. The chain's CDR3 is CASSLGAGGHETQYF. In DNA, the CDR3 is TGTGCCAGCAGCTTAGGTGCGGGAGGGCACGAGACCCAGTACTTC.